This paragraph reports one T cell receptor (beta chain). Its specificity is unknown. Eight separate reactions per sample yielded the cDNA. TCRdb reprocessed the 5' RACE reads and reports one entry per CDR3 protein, with no DNA. Here the sample table reports 440,000 or so distinct CDR3 sequences. From whole blood, total RNA was isolated without any sorting of T cells. The data derive from a study of monozygotic twins with inflammatory bowel disease. General study findings and limits: Researchers were unable to tell different T cell subtypes apart. Twins with IBD were found to have lower TCRbeta diversity (inverse Simpson) than healthy co-twins.

CDR3 length: 13 residues. This rearrangement joins TRBV12-3 or TRBV12-4 to TRBJ1-2. Sequenced: blood. The clonotype originates from a human donor with ulcerative colitis or Crohn's disease, or a healthy co-twin of an affected twin (not recorded which). This CDR3 is CASRPASNYGYTF.